This is a list of T cell receptor beta chains from one sample in a study of T-cell memory formation after mild COVID-19. TCRdb processed the 5' RACE reads anew with MiXCR; each CDR3 protein has one entry. The sample consists of over 300,000 distinct CDR3 sequences, about 20% of them appearing once. The sequencing input was PBMCs or a T cell subset sorted from them (not recorded which). Every receptor here comes from a man aged 18 to 30 who had mild COVID-19 (a few samples of this study predate the infection). Cell type and time point are not known. Each CDR3 is given without its conserved first and last residue. Size is omitted from some rows. Given values are once, few, many or a class for expanded clones.

few TRBV5-1 14 ASSFRPPDSTDTQY
- TRBV20-1 11 SGQASTNEKLF
few TRBV20-1 15 SARDRLGGWRGQPQH
- TRBV7-9 9 ASSAINEQF
- TRBV5-6 13 ASTVTSGGQETQY
- TRBV7-2 11 ANEGGGTDTQY
few TRBV6-2/TRBV6-3 14 ASSYSETRRLYEQY
- TRBV5-1 13 ASSTGQGVAYGYT
- TRBV7-9 12 ASSIQGNGAEAF
few TRBV5-1 13 ASRIAVGTYNEQF
- TRBV20-1 10 SARDPGNGYT
few TRBV27 13 ASTGTSEDQETQY
- TRBV4-3 12 ASSQVQDRDTQY
- TRBV9 12 ASRRRLGTGELF
- TRBV2 11 ASSEADSYGYT
- TRBV9 11 ASSADNNYGYT
- TRBV7-3 15 ASSLNAAEGPLNIQY
- TRBV20-1 11 SAPRGSQETQY